One T cell receptor beta chain is described in this entry. These data belong to a study of T cell responses to AZD1222 COVID-19 vaccine. Trimming at V came to 11 bases and at J to 6 bases, leaving 7 bases not matched to a gene. The CDR3 is 13 amino acids. Germline lookup yields CDR1 WSHSY and CDR2 SAAADI. Clones were read by immunoSEQ multiplex PCR, and TCRdb kept only the in-frame ones, dropping some. Here the sample spans roughly 100,000 clones, approximately 81% being singletons. The genes are TRBV10-2 and TRBJ2-4, with 10 bases aligning to TRBD1. The origin of this receptor is an adult in good health. Specimen: peripheral blood, collected on day 0 of AZD1222 vaccination. CDR3 amino acids: CASGTGEGNIQYF. DNA for the CDR3: TGCGCCTCCGGGACAGGGGAGGGAAACATTCAGTACTTC.